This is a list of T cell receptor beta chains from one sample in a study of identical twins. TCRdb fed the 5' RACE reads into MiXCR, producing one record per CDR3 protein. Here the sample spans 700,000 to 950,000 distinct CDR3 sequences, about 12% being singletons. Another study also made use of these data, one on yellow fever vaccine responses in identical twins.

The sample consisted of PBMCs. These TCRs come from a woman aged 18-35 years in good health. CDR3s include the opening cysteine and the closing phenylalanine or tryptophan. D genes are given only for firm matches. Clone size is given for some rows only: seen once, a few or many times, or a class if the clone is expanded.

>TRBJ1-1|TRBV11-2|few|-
CASSLSDSTEAFF
TGTGCCAGCAGCCTCAGCGACAGTACTGAAGCTTTCTTT
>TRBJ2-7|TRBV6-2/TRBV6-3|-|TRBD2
CASTVAGGVYEQYF
TGTGCCAGCACCGTAGCGGGAGGGGTCTACGAGCAGTACTTC
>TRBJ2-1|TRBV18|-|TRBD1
CASSRTPGQGRNEQFF
TGTGCCAGCTCACGTACCCCGGGACAGGGTCGGAATGAGCAGTTCTTC
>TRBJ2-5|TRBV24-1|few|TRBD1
CATSDGTALQETQYF
TGTGCCACCAGTGACGGGACAGCCCTTCAAGAGACCCAGTACTTC
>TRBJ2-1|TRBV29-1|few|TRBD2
CSVAGLAINEQFF
TGCAGCGTTGCGGGACTAGCGATTAATGAGCAGTTCTTC
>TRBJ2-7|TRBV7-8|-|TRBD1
CASSLNLRDRPGYEQYF
TGTGCCAGCAGCTTAAACCTCCGGGACAGGCCGGGCTACGAGCAGTACTTC
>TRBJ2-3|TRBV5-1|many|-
CASSLVRGTDTQYF
TGTGCCAGCAGCTTAGTCAGGGGCACAGATACGCAGTATTTT
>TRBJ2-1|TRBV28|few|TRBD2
CASSLSGSGSFNEQFF
TGTGCCAGCAGTTTATCGGGTAGCGGGAGTTTCAATGAGCAGTTCTTC
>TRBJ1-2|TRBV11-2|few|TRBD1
CASSLGSGGYYGYTF
TGTGCCAGCAGCCTAGGATCAGGGGGTTACTATGGCTACACCTTC
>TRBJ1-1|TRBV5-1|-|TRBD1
CASRPTGFAEAFF
TGCGCCAGCAGGCCGACAGGGTTTGCTGAAGCTTTCTTT
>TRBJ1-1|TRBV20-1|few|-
CSPAGTEAFF
TGCAGCCCAGCCGGCACTGAAGCTTTCTTT
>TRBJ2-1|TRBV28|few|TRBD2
CASSSLTRLAGGDNEQFF
TGTGCCAGCAGTTCCCTAACCCGACTAGCGGGAGGGGACAATGAGCAGTTCTTC
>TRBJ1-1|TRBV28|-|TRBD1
CASSTGVAAFF
TGTGCCAGCAGTACAGGGGTGGCCGCTTTCTTT
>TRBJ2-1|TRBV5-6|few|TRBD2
CASSYRILAGPSYNEQFF
TGTGCCAGCAGCTATCGGATCTTAGCGGGACCCTCCTACAATGAGCAGTTCTTC
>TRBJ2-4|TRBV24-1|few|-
CATSGGDKNIQYF
TGTGCCACCAGTGGCGGAGACAAAAACATTCAGTACTTC
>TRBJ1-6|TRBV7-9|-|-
CASSLRQYNSPLHF
TGTGCCAGCAGCTTACGACAGTATAATTCACCCCTCCACTTT
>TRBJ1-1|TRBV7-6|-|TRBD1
CASGDRGNTEAFF
TGTGCCAGCGGGGACAGGGGGAACACTGAAGCTTTCTTT
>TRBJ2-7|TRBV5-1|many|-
CASSLLATYEQYF
TGCGCCAGCAGCTTGCTAGCAACCTACGAGCAGTACTTC
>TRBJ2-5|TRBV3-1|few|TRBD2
CASSRTPGTISQETQYF
TGTGCCAGCAGCCGCACACCCGGGACTATCTCACAAGAGACCCAGTACTTC
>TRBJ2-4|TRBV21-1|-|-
CASSRGTSGRRVAKNIQYF
TGTGCCAGCAGCAGAGGGACTAGCGGGAGGAGAGTAGCCAAAAACATTCAGTACTTC
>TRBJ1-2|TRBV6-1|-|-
CASSEARTAYGYTF
TGTGCCAGCAGTGAAGCGCGGACGGCCTATGGCTACACCTTC
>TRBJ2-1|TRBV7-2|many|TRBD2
CASSRSGGTYNEQFF
TGTGCCAGCAGCCGTAGCGGGGGGACCTACAATGAGCAGTTCTTC
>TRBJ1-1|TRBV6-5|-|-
CASIRGAGTEAFF
TGTGCCAGCATTAGAGGTGCCGGCACTGAAGCTTTCTTT
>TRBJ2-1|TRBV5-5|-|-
CASSFRGFNEQFF
TGTGCCAGCAGCTTTCGGGGGTTCAATGAGCAGTTCTTC
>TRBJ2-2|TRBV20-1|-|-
CSASRRTGELFF
TGCAGTGCTAGCAGGAGAACCGGGGAGCTGTTTTTT
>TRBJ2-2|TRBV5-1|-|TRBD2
CASSPSVAGGVAGELFF
TGCGCCAGCAGCCCCTCGGTGGCGGGGGGAGTCGCCGGGGAGCTGTTTTTT
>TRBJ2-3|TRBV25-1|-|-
CASQAGTDTQYF
TGTGCCAGCCAAGCCGGGACAGATACGCAGTATTTT
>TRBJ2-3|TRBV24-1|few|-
CATSDWGTTDTQYF
TGTGCCACCAGTGATTGGGGGACTACAGATACGCAGTATTTT
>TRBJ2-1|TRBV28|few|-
CASSPWDIDEQFF
TGTGCCAGCAGTCCATGGGACATCGATGAGCAGTTCTTC
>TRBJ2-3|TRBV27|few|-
CASSLGTHGADTQYF
TGTGCCAGCAGTTTAGGGACCCACGGGGCGGATACGCAGTATTTT
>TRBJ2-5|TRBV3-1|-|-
CASSQVAWDGWRETQYF
TGTGCCAGCAGCCAAGTAGCTTGGGACGGTTGGCGAGAGACCCAGTACTTC
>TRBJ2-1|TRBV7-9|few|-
CASSSLRDSYNEQFF
TGTGCCAGCAGCTCTCTCCGGGACTCCTACAATGAGCAGTTCTTC
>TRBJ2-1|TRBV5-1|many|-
CASSVQGGTYEQFF
TGCGCCAGCAGCGTGCAGGGGGGAACCTATGAGCAGTTCTTC
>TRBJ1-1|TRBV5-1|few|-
CASSLATGPNTEAFF
TGCGCCAGCAGCTTGGCGACCGGACCGAACACTGAAGCTTTCTTT
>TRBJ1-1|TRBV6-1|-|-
CASSRQVGDTEAFF
TGTGCCAGCAGCCGACAGGTGGGGGACACTGAAGCTTTCTTT
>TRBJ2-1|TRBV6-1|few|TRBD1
CASSGTGDNEQFF
TGTGCCAGCAGTGGGACAGGAGACAATGAGCAGTTCTTC
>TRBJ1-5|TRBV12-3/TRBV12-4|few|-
CASSLISPNQPQHF
TGTGCCAGCAGTTTAATAAGCCCCAATCAGCCCCAGCATTTT
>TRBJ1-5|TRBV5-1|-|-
CASSLQGSGDIGQPQHF
TGCGCCAGCAGCTTACAGGGAAGTGGCGATATCGGGCAGCCCCAGCATTTT
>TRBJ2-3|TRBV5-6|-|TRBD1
CASSWTGGGGTDTQYF
TGTGCCAGCAGCTGGACAGGGGGCGGTGGCACAGATACGCAGTATTTT
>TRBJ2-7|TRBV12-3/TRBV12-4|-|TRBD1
CASSARQGRTYEQYF
TGTGCCAGCAGTGCAAGACAGGGCCGGACCTACGAGCAGTACTTC
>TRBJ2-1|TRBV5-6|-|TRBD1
CASSSDQGTGADNEQFF
TGTGCCAGCAGCTCCGACCAAGGGACAGGGGCCGACAATGAGCAGTTCTTC
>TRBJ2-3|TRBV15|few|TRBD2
CATSRARTSGGLSDTQYF
TGTGCCACCAGCAGAGCCCGAACGTCGGGGGGGCTATCAGATACGCAGTATTTT
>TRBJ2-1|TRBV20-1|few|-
CSASPGGPWNEQFF
TGCAGTGCTAGCCCCGGGGGGCCTTGGAATGAGCAGTTCTTC
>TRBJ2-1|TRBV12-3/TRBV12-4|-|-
CASSFGGASSYNEQFF
TGTGCCAGCAGTTTCGGCGGGGCGAGCTCCTACAATGAGCAGTTCTTC
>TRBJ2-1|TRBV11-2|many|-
CASSLDLNSAYNEQFF
TGTGCCAGCAGCTTAGATTTGAATTCAGCTTACAATGAGCAGTTCTTC
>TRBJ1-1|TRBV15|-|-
CATSAPGPLNTEAFF
TGTGCCACCAGTGCCCCTGGGCCGCTGAACACTGAAGCTTTCTTT
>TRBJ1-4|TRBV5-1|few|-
CASSRRSDRGEKLFF
TGCGCCAGCAGCCGGAGGTCGGACCGAGGTGAAAAACTGTTTTTT
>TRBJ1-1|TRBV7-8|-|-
CASSLSLRGAFF
TGTGCCAGCAGCTTAAGTCTGCGGGGAGCTTTCTTT
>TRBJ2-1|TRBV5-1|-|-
CASSLATSLVNEQFF
TGCGCCAGCAGCTTGGCCACTAGCTTAGTCAATGAGCAGTTCTTC
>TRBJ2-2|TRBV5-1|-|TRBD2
CASSSARTSGGPPGTGELFF
TGCGCCAGCAGCTCTGCCCGGACTAGCGGGGGGCCACCGGGCACCGGGGAGCTGTTTTTT
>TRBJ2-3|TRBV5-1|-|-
CASSLRDGTDTQYF
TGCGCCAGCAGCTTGCGCGACGGCACAGATACGCAGTATTTT
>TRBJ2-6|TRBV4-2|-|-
CASSQDPSRTNSGANVLTF
TGTGCCAGCAGCCAAGATCCGAGCAGGACGAACTCTGGGGCCAACGTCCTGACTTTC
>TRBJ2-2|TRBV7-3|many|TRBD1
CASSFGQGGSSTGELFF
TGTGCCAGCAGCTTTGGACAGGGCGGTTCCTCTACCGGGGAGCTGTTTTTT
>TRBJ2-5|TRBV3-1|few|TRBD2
CASSQVVSGRARRGLETQYF
TGTGCCAGCAGCCAAGTTGTCAGCGGGAGGGCCAGGAGGGGTCTAGAGACCCAGTACTTC
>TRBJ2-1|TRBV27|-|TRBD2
CASSSLRTSGGDEQFF
TGTGCCAGCAGTTCTTTACGGACTAGCGGGGGGGATGAGCAGTTCTTC
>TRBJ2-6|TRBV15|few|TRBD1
CATSRTGTGVSGANVLTF
TGTGCCACCAGCCGAACCGGGACAGGGGTCTCTGGGGCCAACGTCCTGACTTTC
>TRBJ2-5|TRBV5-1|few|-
CASSKAATQETQYF
TGCGCCAGCAGTAAAGCGGCGACTCAAGAGACCCAGTACTTC
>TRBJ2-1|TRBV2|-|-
CASSEGVYYNEQFF
TGTGCCAGCAGTGAGGGGGTGTATTACAATGAGCAGTTCTTC
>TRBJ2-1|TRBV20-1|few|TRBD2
CSAHSGTSGIGSYNEQFF
TGCAGTGCGCACTCCGGGACTAGCGGGATTGGGTCCTACAATGAGCAGTTCTTC
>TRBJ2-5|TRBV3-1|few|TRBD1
CASSPGTGGGETQYF
TGTGCCAGCAGCCCAGGGACAGGGGGCGGAGAGACCCAGTACTTC